Each of the 3 T cell receptor beta chains below was sequenced from the same sample in a study of vaccination and CD4 T cells after COVID-19. Treatment indicated: approximately 11-day PBMC culture with coronavirus spike peptide pools or control peptides (ViraFEST assay). Sequence data for DNA of cultured CD4+ T cells were generated by the Oncomine TCR Beta short-read assay. In TCRdb, the PCR reads were re-called with MiXCR into one record per CDR3 protein. Of 10,000 to 12,000 distinct CDR3 sequences in the sample, roughly 30% are singletons; the top ten hold more than 8%. No antigens are known for them. Sequencing used CD4+ T cells from blood, cultured in vitro. The receptors derive from a human donor who had recovered from COVID-19.

CDR3 DNA sequence: TGTGCCACCCAGACAGGGAATGGCAATCAGCCCCAGCATTTT. This gives the protein CATQTGNGNQPQHF. V gene TRBV10-3 combines with J gene TRBJ1-5, with 7 bases fitting TRBD1. Losses at the gene ends were 10 bases for V and 2 bases for J; bases not matched to a gene: 8. The CDR3 consists of 14 residues. Germline V gene lookup returns CDR1 ENHRY and CDR2 SYGVKD.

This clonotype was seen more than once but under ten times. The V gene is TRBV20-1, the J gene TRBJ2-1; 10 positions match TRBD2. Germline CDR1 and CDR2: DFQATT and SNEGSKA (reference sequence). The CDR3 consists of 16 residues. The junction had 8 bases not matched to a gene; V was cut back by 5 bases and J by 1 base. CDR3 in amino acids: CSALERGGRSYNEQFF. CDR3 nucleotides: TGCAGTGCTTTAGAGCGGGGGGGCCGGTCCTACAATGAGCAGTTCTTC.

This rearrangement joins TRBV7-9 to TRBJ1-1; no firm D call. Trimming left V 3 bases short and J 6 bases short, with 14 bases between. The V gene's germline CDR1 is SEHNR and CDR2 FQNEAQ (reference sequence). This CDR3 has 14 residues. The chain's CDR3 is CASSFVPPGAEAFF. CDR3 nucleotide sequence: TGTGCCAGCAGCTTTGTCCCTCCCGGGGCTGAAGCTTTCTTT.